This T cell receptor beta chain appears in the sequencing data of a study of OX40 agonist ivuxolimab in advanced cancers. Study-wide findings and caveats: Individuals who were partial responders at 0.1-3.0 mg/kg had clonal expansion that ranked among the lowest.

Exclusion applied to patients with autoimmune disease history or systemic immunosuppression. The repertoire was sequenced with immunoSEQ multiplex PCR; TCRdb's copy has only in-frame clones and lacks some. The sample holds 82,000 or so clones, around nine tenths seen once. The CDR3 runs 17 residues. The ends were cut back, 2 bases at V and 0 bases at J, with 14 bases in the middle. In germline, CDR1 is LNHDA, CDR2 SQIVND (reference sequence). A note on this clone: As yet, its antigen is unknown.

V gene TRBV19 combines with J gene TRBJ1-3; D is uncertain. The starting material was CD4+ or CD8+ T cells sorted from blood, obtained in a trial of the OX40 agonist ivuxolimab. The sequence was obtained from an adult with an advanced solid tumor such as melanoma, head and neck, liver or kidney cancer. Here the CDR3 reads CASSIPLGRSSGNTIYF. As DNA, the CDR3 is TGTGCCAGTAGTATACCCTTAGGGAGGAGCTCTGGAAACACCATATATTTT.